These 9 T cell receptor beta chains originate from one sample sequenced in a study of T cell responses to AZD1222 COVID-19 vaccine. Data came from immunoSEQ multiplex PCR; TCRdb stores just in-frame clones and leaves some out. The sample consists of some 16,000 clones, about 80% of them appearing once. Source: peripheral blood, taken 28 days after the second AZD1222 dose. Receptors were obtained from an adult who received the AZD1222 COVID-19 vaccine.

The chain is built from TRBV4-3 and TRBJ1-6, with D unclear. CDR3 length: 17 residues. Trimming shortened V by 3 bases and J by 0 bases, and 12 bases separated the two germline ends. Germline CDR1 is LGHNA and CDR2 is YSLEER. Here the CDR3 DNA reads TGCGCCAGCAGCCAGTCCGGGTACAGCTCCTATAATTCACCCCTCCACTTT. This codes for CASSQSGYSSYNSPLHF.

This sequence joins TRBV27 and TRBJ2-5; 14 positions agree with TRBD2. Looked up from germline, CDR1 is MNHEY and CDR2 is SMNVEV (reference sequence). The ends lost 5 bases at V and 5 bases at J; junction bases unmatched: 4. The CDR3 length is 15 residues. The CDR3 region has the DNA TGTGCCAGCAGTGGGGGACTAGCGGGGGTGGAGACCCAGTACTTC. Translating gives CASSGGLAGVETQYF.

The chain couples TRBV3-1 (or the pseudogene TRBV3-2) to TRBJ1-2; no firm D call. Germline V gene lookup returns CDR1 LGHDT and CDR2 YNNKEL (reference sequence). The CDR3 has 13 amino acids. Trimming stripped 0 bases from V and 3 bases from J, with 5 bases between. The CDR3 nucleotides read TGTGCCAGCAGCCAAGATGAGGACTATGGCTACACCTTC. It translates to CASSQDEDYGYTF.

This clone appeared a few times. The genes are TRBV23-1 and TRBJ1-5; weak D call: TRBD1 (5 bases). TRBV23-1 is assigned to the ORF class and has an uncertain function. The CDR3 is 14 amino acids. Between the trimmed V and J ends, which lost 3 bases and 5 bases, there was a span of 11 bases. CDR3 region: CASSHVGLYQPQHF. CDR3 coding DNA: TGCGCCAGCAGTCATGTGGGGCTATATCAGCCCCAGCATTTT.

This clone was seen a handful of times. The chain carries TRBV4-1 and TRBJ1-1, with D unresolved. CDR1 and CDR2 from the germline V gene are MGHRA and YSYEKL. Trimming took off 0 bases at V and 6 bases at J, with 8 bases between the two ends. The CDR3 spans 13 residues. DNA of the CDR3: TGCGCCAGCAGCCAAGATTCAGCACCTGAAGCTTTCTTT. As protein: CASSQDSAPEAFF.

The chain recombines TRBV5-1 with TRBJ1-2; no clear D gene. CDR3 length equals 14 residues. V was clipped by 0 bases and J by 8 bases, with 14 bases between them. CDR1 is SGHRS, CDR2 YFSETQ, per germline. CDR3 nucleotides: TGCGCCAGCAGCTTGGAAGTGGCCCTGGAAGGCTACACCTTC. Translation gives CASSLEVALEGYTF.

This clone was picked up a small number of times. V gene TRBV6-5 combines with J gene TRBJ2-3, with D perhaps matching TRBD2 (5 bases). Trimming cost V 6 bases and J 1 base, with 14 bases left between them. Germline CDR1 and CDR2: MNHEY and SVGAGI. CDR3 length equals 15 residues. CDR3 sequence reads: CASRMWEAGTDTQYF. In DNA form, the CDR3 reads TGTGCCAGCAGAATGTGGGAAGCGGGCACAGATACGCAGTATTTT.

This clone was seen only a few times. The chain joins TRBV5-5 to TRBJ2-2; 9 bases align to TRBD2. J lost 3 bases, V lost 4 bases, and 7 bases had no gene match. Germline V lookup: CDR1 SGHKS, CDR2 YYEKEE (reference sequence). This CDR3 contains 16 residues. CDR3 region: CASSNPRLADTGELFF. Here the CDR3 DNA reads TGTGCCAGCAGCAACCCGCGACTAGCGGACACCGGGGAGCTGTTTTTT.

The J gene is TRBJ2-3, the V gene TRBV11-2; 12 bases are a match to TRBD2. J was trimmed by 6 bases and V by 5 bases; bases with no gene match: 9. Germline loops: CDR1 SGHAT, CDR2 FQNNGV. The CDR3 loop spans 16 amino acids. CDR3 in DNA: TGTGCCAGCAGCCCCGAGACTAGCGGGGGAATCGATACGCAGTATTTT. This translates into CASSPETSGGIDTQYF. Using reference TRBV11-2 and TRBJ2-3 for the parts outside the CDR3, the full variable domain is EAGVAQSPRYKIIEKRQSVAFWCNPISGHATLYWYQQILGQGPKLLIQFQNNGVVDDSQLPKDRFSAERLKGVDSTLKIQPAKLEDSAVYLCASSPETSGGIDTQYFGPGTRLTVL.